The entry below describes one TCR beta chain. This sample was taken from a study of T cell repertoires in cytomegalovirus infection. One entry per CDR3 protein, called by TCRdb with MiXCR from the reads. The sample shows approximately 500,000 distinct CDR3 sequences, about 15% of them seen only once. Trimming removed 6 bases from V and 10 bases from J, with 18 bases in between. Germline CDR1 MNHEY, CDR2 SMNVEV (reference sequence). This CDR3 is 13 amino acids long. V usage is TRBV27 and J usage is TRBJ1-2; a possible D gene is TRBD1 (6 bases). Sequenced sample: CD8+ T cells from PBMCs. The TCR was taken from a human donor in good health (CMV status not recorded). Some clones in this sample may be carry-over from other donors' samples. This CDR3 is CASRFRGTDVYTF. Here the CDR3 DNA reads TGTGCCAGCAGGTTCAGGGGAACGGACGTCTACACCTTC.